The rows below give T cell receptor beta chains drawn from one sample of a study of OX40 agonist ivuxolimab in advanced cancers. The protocol was immunoSEQ multiplex PCR, while the TCRdb copy is restricted to in-frame clones and leaves out a portion. The sample has roughly 40,000 clones; around 80% are singletons. This sample comprised CD4+ or CD8+ T cells sorted from blood, obtained in a trial of the OX40 agonist ivuxolimab. The source is an adult with an advanced solid tumor such as melanoma, head and neck, liver or kidney cancer. Each CDR3 is given with its conserved first and last residue. D genes are given only for firm matches. Size is stated for part of the rows, as once, few or many counts, or as a class when the clone is expanded.

V,J,D,size,CDR3,DNA
TRBV29-1,TRBJ1-2,-,-,CSVERAHGYTF,TGCAGCGTTGAACGGGCGCATGGCTACACCTTC
TRBV15,TRBJ2-5,TRBD2,-,CATSRDATSGGRGETQYF,TGTGCCACCAGCAGAGATGCAACTAGCGGGGGAAGGGGAGAGACCCAGTACTTC
TRBV6-1,TRBJ1-6,-,-,CASSEGRGTYNSPLHF,TGTGCCAGCAGTGAAGGAAGGGGGACGTATAATTCACCCCTCCACTTT
TRBV2,TRBJ2-3,TRBD1,-,CASRGRQGRNTDTQYF,TGTGCCAGCAGGGGCCGACAGGGCCGAAACACAGATACGCAGTATTTT
TRBV5-1,TRBJ2-5,-,-,CASGHSGRGETQYF,TGCGCCAGCGGACACTCGGGTCGGGGAGAGACCCAGTACTTC
TRBV18,TRBJ2-5,TRBD1,-,CASSEFQGARETQYF,TGTGCCAGCTCTGAGTTTCAGGGGGCGAGGGAGACCCAGTACTTC
TRBV6-1,TRBJ2-7,TRBD1,-,CASIGDRVYEQYF,TGTGCCAGCATTGGGGACAGGGTATACGAGCAGTACTTC
TRBV30,TRBJ1-6,-,-,CAWSPQSSYNSPLHF,TGTGCCTGGAGTCCTCAAAGCTCCTATAATTCACCCCTCCACTTT
TRBV27,TRBJ2-3,-,-,CASAGGMVTDTQYF,TGTGCCAGCGCAGGGGGGATGGTCACAGATACGCAGTATTTT
TRBV10-3,TRBJ2-7,TRBD1,-,CAIRGQGTYEQYF,TGTGCCATCAGGGGACAGGGAACCTACGAGCAGTACTTC
TRBV28,TRBJ2-6,-,once,CASSPRHSGANVLTF,TGTGCCAGCAGTCCCCGGCACTCTGGGGCCAACGTCCTGACTTTC
TRBV6-1,TRBJ2-3,TRBD2,-,CASRGLAGTTDTQYF,TGTGCCAGCCGGGGACTAGCGGGGACCACAGATACGCAGTATTTT
TRBV5-1,TRBJ1-2,TRBD1,once,CASSRQGIAGYTF,TGCGCCAGCAGCAGACAGGGGATTGCGGGCTACACCTTC
TRBV27,TRBJ1-6,-,few,CASSLTGVNSPLHF,TGTGCCAGCAGTTTGACAGGTGTGAATTCACCCCTCCACTTT
TRBV6-1,TRBJ1-1,TRBD1,-,CASSVNRGQSEAFF,TGTGCCAGCAGTGTAAACAGGGGGCAGAGTGAAGCTTTCTTT
TRBV19,TRBJ2-1,TRBD1,-,CASSLSGGATKFF,TGTGCCAGTAGTCTTTCAGGGGGCGCAACTAAGTTCTTC
TRBV11-2,TRBJ1-4,-,-,CASSSGEFQEKLFF,TGTGCCAGCAGCTCCGGGGAGTTCCAGGAAAAACTGTTTTTT
TRBV10-2,TRBJ2-2,-,-,CASSAGSKSSGELFF,TGCGCCAGCAGTGCCGGATCCAAGTCTTCCGGGGAGCTGTTTTTT
TRBV2,TRBJ1-2,TRBD1,-,CASNPTGSYYGYTF,TGTGCCAGCAACCCGACAGGGAGTTACTATGGCTACACCTTC
TRBV6-5,TRBJ2-7,-,-,CASLGLKGDEQYF,TGTGCCAGCCTAGGTTTAAAGGGGGACGAGCAGTACTTC
TRBV30,TRBJ2-1,TRBD2,-,CAWMGLGLAGGPGEQFF,TGTGCCTGGATGGGTTTAGGTCTAGCGGGAGGGCCAGGAGAGCAGTTCTTC
TRBV19,TRBJ2-7,TRBD1,-,CASSSRQGAHYEQYF,TGTGCCAGTAGTTCCCGACAGGGGGCCCACTACGAGCAGTACTTC